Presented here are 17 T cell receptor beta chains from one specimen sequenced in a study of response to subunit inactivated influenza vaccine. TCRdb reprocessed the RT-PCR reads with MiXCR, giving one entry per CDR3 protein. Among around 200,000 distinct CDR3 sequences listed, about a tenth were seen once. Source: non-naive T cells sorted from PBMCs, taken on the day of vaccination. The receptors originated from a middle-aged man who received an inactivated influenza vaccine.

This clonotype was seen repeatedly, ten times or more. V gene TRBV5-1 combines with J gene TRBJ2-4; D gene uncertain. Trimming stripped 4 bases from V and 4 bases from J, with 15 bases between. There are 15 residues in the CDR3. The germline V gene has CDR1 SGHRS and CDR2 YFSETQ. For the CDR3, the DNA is TGCGCCAGCAGCCCTGCCACGACACAGAAAAACATTCAGTACTTC. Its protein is CASSPATTQKNIQYF. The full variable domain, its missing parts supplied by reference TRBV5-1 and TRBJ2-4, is KAGVTQTPRYLIKTRGQQVTLSCSPISGHRSVSWYQQTPGQGLQFLFEYFSETQRNKGNFPGRFSGRQFSNSRSEMNVSTLELGDSALYLCASSPATTQKNIQYFGAGTRLSVL.

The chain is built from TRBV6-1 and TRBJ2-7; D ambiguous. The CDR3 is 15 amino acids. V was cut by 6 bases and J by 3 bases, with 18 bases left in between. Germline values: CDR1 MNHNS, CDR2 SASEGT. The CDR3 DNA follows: TGTGCCAGCAGAAGCGACATATCACGGCTCTACGAGCAGTACTTC. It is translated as CASRSDISRLYEQYF.

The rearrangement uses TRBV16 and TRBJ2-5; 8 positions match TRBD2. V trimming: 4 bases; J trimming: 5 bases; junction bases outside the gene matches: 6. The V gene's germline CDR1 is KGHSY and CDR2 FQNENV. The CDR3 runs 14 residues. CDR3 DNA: TGTGCCAGCAGCCGCACTAGCGGTGGGGAGACCCAGTACTTC. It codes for CASSRTSGGETQYF.

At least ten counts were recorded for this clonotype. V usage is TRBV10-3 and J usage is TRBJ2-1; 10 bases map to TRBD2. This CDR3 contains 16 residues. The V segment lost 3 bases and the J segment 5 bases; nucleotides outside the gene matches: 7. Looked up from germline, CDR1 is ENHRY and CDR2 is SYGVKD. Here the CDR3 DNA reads TGTGCCATCAGTGATGGCAGGACTAGCGGTGACAATGAGCAGTTCTTC. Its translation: CAISDGRTSGDNEQFF.

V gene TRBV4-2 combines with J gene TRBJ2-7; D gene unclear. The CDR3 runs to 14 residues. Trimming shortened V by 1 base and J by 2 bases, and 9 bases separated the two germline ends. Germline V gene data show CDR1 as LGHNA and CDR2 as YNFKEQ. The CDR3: CASSQVGAPYEQYF. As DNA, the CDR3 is TGTGCCAGCAGCCAAGTAGGAGCACCCTACGAGCAGTACTTC.

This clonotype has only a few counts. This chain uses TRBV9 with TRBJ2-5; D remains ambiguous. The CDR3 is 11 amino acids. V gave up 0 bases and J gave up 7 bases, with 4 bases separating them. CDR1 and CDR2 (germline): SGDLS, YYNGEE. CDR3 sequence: CASSVGGTQYF. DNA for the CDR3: TGTGCCAGCAGCGTAGGGGGGACCCAGTACTTC.

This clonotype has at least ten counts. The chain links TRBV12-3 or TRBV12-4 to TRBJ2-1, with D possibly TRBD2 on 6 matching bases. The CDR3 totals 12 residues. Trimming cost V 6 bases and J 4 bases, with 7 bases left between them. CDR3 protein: CASSGGYNEQFF. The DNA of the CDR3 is TGTGCCAGCAGCGGGGGTTACAATGAGCAGTTCTTC.

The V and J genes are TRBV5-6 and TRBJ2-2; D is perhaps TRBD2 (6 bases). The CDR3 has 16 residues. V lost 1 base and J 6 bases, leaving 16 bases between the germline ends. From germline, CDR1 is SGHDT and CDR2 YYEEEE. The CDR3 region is CASSLPRDSLAGELFF. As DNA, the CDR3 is TGTGCCAGCAGCTTGCCGCGGGATTCCTTGGCCGGGGAGCTGTTTTTT.

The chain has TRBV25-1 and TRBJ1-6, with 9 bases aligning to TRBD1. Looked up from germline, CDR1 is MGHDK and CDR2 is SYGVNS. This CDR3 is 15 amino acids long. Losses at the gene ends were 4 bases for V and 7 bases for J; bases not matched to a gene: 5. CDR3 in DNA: TGTGCCAGCAGTGGGTGGGACAGGGAGAATTCACCCCTCCACTTT. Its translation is CASSGWDRENSPLHF.

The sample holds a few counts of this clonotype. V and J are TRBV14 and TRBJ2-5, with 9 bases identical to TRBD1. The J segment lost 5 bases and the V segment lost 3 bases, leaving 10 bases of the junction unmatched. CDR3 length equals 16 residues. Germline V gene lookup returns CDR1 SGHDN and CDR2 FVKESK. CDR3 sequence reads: CASSQRTGAFTETQYF. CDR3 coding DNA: TGTGCCAGCAGCCAGAGGACAGGGGCGTTCACGGAGACCCAGTACTTC.

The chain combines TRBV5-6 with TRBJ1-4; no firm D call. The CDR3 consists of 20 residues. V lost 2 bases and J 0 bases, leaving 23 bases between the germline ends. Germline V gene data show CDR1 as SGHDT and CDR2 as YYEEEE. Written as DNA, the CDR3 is TGTGCCAGCAGCTTAAATTTTCTATCGACACCCTGGGCAACTAATGAAAAACTGTTTTTT. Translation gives CASSLNFLSTPWATNEKLFF.

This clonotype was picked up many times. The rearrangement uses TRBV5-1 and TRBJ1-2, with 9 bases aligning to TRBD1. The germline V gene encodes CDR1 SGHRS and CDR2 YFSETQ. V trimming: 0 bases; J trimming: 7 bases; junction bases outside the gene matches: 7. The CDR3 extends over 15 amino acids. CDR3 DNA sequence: TGCGCCAGCAGCTTGGGTACAGGGGGCGCATCTGGCTACACCTTC. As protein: CASSLGTGGASGYTF.

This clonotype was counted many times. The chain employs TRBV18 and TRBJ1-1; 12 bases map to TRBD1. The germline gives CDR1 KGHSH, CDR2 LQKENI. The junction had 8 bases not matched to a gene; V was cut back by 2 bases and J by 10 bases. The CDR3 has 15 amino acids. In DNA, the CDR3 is TGTGCCAGCTCACCAACCGGGACAGGGGGCGTAGGAGCTTTCTTT. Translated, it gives CASSPTGTGGVGAFF.

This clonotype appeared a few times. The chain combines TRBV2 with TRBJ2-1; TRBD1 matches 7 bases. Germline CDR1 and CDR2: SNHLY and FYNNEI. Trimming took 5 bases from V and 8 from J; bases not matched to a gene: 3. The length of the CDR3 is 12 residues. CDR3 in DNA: TGTGCCAGCAGTCGACAGGGTTATGAGCAGTTCTTC. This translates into CASSRQGYEQFF.

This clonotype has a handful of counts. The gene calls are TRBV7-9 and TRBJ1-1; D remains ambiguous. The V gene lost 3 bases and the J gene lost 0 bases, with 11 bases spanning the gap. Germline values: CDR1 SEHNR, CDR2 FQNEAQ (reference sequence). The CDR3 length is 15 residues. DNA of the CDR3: TGTGCCAGCAGCTTGGTCATAAACATGAACACTGAAGCTTTCTTT. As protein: CASSLVINMNTEAFF.

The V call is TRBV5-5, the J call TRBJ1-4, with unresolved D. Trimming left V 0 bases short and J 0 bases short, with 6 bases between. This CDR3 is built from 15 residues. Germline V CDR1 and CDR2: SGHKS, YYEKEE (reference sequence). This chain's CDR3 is CASSLDVTTNEKLFF. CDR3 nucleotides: TGTGCCAGCAGCTTGGATGTTACAACTAATGAAAAACTGTTTTTT.

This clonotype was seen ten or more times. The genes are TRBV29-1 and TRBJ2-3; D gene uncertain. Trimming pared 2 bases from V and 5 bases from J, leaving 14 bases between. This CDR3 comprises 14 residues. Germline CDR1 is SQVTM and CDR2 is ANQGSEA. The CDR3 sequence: CSVEKGQPGDTQYF. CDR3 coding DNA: TGCAGCGTTGAAAAGGGTCAGCCCGGAGATACGCAGTATTTT.